Listed here is a single TCR beta chain. There is no known antigen for this receptor. The data belong to a study of cytomegalovirus exposure and HLA in healthy donors (dated by TCRdb to the late 2010s). For the study in its entirety: An earlier analysis of roughly 570 of the donors reported about 300 Gb of sequence data and around 110 million unique TCR beta sequences obtained from roughly 170 million T cells. Donor age, sex, ethnicity and CMV serostatus were compiled together with the repertoire data. Both class I and class II loci were covered by HLA typing, at four-digit resolution. The aim of the study was to test whether cataloging public T cell receptors could identify signatures of past pathogen exposure. The study profiled the T cell repertoires of hundreds of subjects by immunosequencing and related them to cytomegalovirus serostatus. Every repertoire in the discovery cohort had been generated on one and the same sequencing platform. An earlier analysis of around 540 of the donors applied high-throughput TCR beta sequencing to assess whether each TCR beta V gene segment acted as functional or pseudogenic. A handful of DR-DQ haplotypes were handled as single units for association and clustering because linkage in the cohort was strong. Typing coverage varied by locus: 629-630 donors for A, B, C, DRB1 and DQB1; roughly 510 for DQA1; about 590 for DPA1; roughly 450 for DPB1. In addition to the first cohort of 666 subjects, a separate validation cohort of under 150 different subjects was used. Rather than using new phenotypic data, the later analysis identified candidate immune exposures from TCR beta sequences and from how often those sequences occurred across donors. In a later genetic analysis, genome-wide SNP genotypes for about 55% of the 666 donors were used, and that subset was treated as a discovery cohort. Of the 300 to 500 genotyped donors, 75% to 85% were placed in the genetic ancestry cluster associated with self-reported Caucasian donors. High-throughput TCR immunosequencing, statistical association of individual TCRs with disease status, and machine learning were combined to predict cytomegalovirus infection status. An early release that covered about 600 HLA-typed donors contained approximately 290 gigabases of sequencing data and 85 million to 100 million unique TCR sequences. In a later analysis, previously published TCR beta repertoires from 666 donors were re-analyzed and high-resolution HLA genotyping was added so that TCR occurrence patterns could be studied. Across approximately 420 genotyped donors of the cohort, an average of 235,054 unique TCR beta nucleotide sequences per donor were sequenced, and roughly a sixth of those sequences were non-productive. General findings and caveats noted by the study authors: A group of highly shared sequence variants was considered likely to be a technical artifact of the sequencing pipeline. Assigning TCR associations to individual alleles was difficult when HLA alleles, especially DR and DQ, strongly co-occurred. An earlier analysis of 587 of the donors showed that most TCR beta V segments appeared in productive rearrangements either about 87% or about 30% of the time, which broadly matched IMGT annotations. Correlated functional status among segregating V segments might be attributable to linkage disequilibrium, but an unknown experimental factor could not be ruled out. The classifier was reported to diagnose cytomegalovirus status with high specificity and sensitivity in both the original and validation cohorts. Roughly uniform sequencing depth across donors was assumed in presence/absence analyses, although this assumption may not hold. The authors suggested that the approach could potentially be extended to other disease states and immunological phenotypes. A total of about 180 TCR beta chains were listed by the study as associated with cytomegalovirus. A further reported finding was that TCR beta sequences accurately predicted the HLA-A and HLA-B alleles for most subjects in the first cohort. In a later analysis, the rate of TCR association differed among HLA loci, with DRB1 alleles having the most associated TCRs and HLA-C alleles having the fewest. Some IMGT-functional V segments, including TRBV6-2 and TRBV6-3, could not be told apart with the 87-base-pair reads, so those segments were excluded. Because some donors lacked HLA typing at each locus, the association tests relied only on the typed subset. In a later analysis, 15,000 to 20,000 TCR beta sequences were associated with specific HLA alleles at a false discovery rate of 0.05. The earlier analysis of some 560 of the donors excluded fewer than 20 rarely observed V segments, including chromosome 9 orphons, because counts were too low. While some public TCRs were present in many individuals, most TCR sequences turned up only very rarely across donors. In a later genetic analysis, fewer N-insertions in productive TCRs were reported among donors in an Asian-associated ancestry cluster than the roughly 700-donor mean. Immune exposure information for the cohort was limited to CMV serostatus. Several of the top co-occurrence clusters appeared to be linked to parvovirus B19, influenza, CMV and Epstein-Barr virus, according to a later analysis. Three of the identified cytomegalovirus-associated TCR beta chains were confirmed in vitro to be specific for cytomegalovirus antigens. According to a later analysis, most CMV-associated TCR beta chains appeared to be HLA-restricted, and the HLA associations seemed to be driven largely by CMV exposure. The cohort was sequenced for TCR beta chains only, and without alpha or paired-chain data the features that could be detected were limited. In a later analysis, HLA-associated TCR beta chains were found to be more clonally expanded and to have lower generation probabilities than equally common non-associated chains. A later genetic analysis associated a missense DCLRE1C variant with V-gene and J-gene trimming of TCR beta chains, and an independent cohort replicated the association.

Library preparation used the immunoSEQ multiplex PCR assay. The multiplex PCR relied on a mix of 60 forward primers for TCR Vbeta segments and 13 reverse primers for TCR Jbeta segments. The CDR3 region of rearranged TCR beta genes was amplified from genomic DNA by a multiplex PCR assay. On the Illumina HiSeq System, the amplified TCR beta libraries were sequenced as 87-base-pair reads. In the source study's methods: A later analysis tallied approximately 87 million unique TCR beta chains across the 660 or so repertoires, and approximately 12 million of those chains were shared by two or more donors. To remove PCR and sequencing errors, raw reads were error-corrected and collapsed into unique sequences using a nearest-neighbor algorithm that merged closely related sequences. CDR3 sequences were aligned to IMGT reference sequences to assign V, D and J gene segments. For a sequence to be retained, a match of at least six nucleotides to both a V gene segment and a J gene segment was required. Rearrangements were classified as productive when the CDR3 lacked stop codons and remained in frame with V and J, and all other rearrangements were classified as non-productive. CDR3 was defined according to IMGT convention as the region running from the second conserved V-encoded cysteine to the conserved J-encoded phenylalanine. The earlier analysis of about 530 of the donors excluded any sequence lacking an unambiguous match to a single V gene segment. An earlier analysis of just under 600 of the donors called V segments functional above 56.7% productive rearrangements and segregating when the between-donor standard deviation exceeded 5%. A statistical classification framework was built for diagnosing cytomegalovirus status from the catalog of TCR beta chain sequences. A later analysis assigned V and J genes by comparing TCR nucleotide sequences with IMGT/GENE-DB human TR gene sequences. Using the TCRdist pipeline, a later analysis assigned CDR3 sequences along with most-parsimonious VDJ recombination scenarios. A later analysis defined each TCR beta chain by its CDR3 amino acid sequence plus V-gene family, and excluded reads lacking a unique V-gene family. To address suspected cross-contamination and a sequencing artifact, a later analysis removed over 500 highly shared, low-generation-probability nucleotide sequences. In a later analysis, a clonal expansion index for each public chain was calculated from normalized within-repertoire ranks of inferred template counts. In a later analysis, generation probabilities were computed with a VDJ recombination model fitted to out-of-frame rearrangements, and the resulting probabilities were checked against IGoR. In a later analysis, hypergeometric tests were used to score TCR-TCR, TCR-HLA and TCR-CMV co-occurrence, with a repertoire-size bias correction applied to TCR pairs. A later analysis estimated false discovery rates by permuting HLA or CMV assignments 20 times. In a later analysis, co-occurring TCRs were grouped using DBSCAN, with TCRdist sequence similarity added in when clustering inside HLA-allele-positive subsets. Repertoires with fewer than 30,000 or more than 120,000 public chains were left out of co-occurrence clustering, as were about 5 repertoires with anomalous nucleotide sharing. Held by TCRdb, this immuneACCESS table contains in-frame sequences only and omits some clones. Under half of the omission traces to an unresolved V gene where checked; the cause of the rest is unknown. That table supplies the V and J calls and clone size; D and trimming were determined from the DNA. The table for this sample lists roughly 120,000 clones. The ten largest clones take up approximately 0.93% of the sample.

The germline V gene (reference sequence) provides CDR1 LNHDA and CDR2 SQIVND. V trim: 3 bases; J trim: 4 bases; unmatched bases: 6. The CDR3 contains 15 residues, cysteine and phenylalanine counted. The entry retains the CDR3 DNA only, 45 bases that are in frame from base 1. The cohort consisted of 650 to 700 healthy bone marrow donors. At the time of sampling, all cohort members were nominally healthy, though unrecorded immune exposures were likely present. The donor tested CMV seronegative, placing the donor among the 350 to 400 seronegative members of the cohort. A peripheral blood sample was collected from each donor, and TCR beta sequencing was performed on peripheral blood mononuclear cells. The Qiagen DNeasy Blood Extraction Kit was used to extract genomic DNA from the blood cell samples.

The receptor's source is a man younger than 35 in good health and CMV-seronegative. The sequenced material came from PBMCs. Rearrangement joined TRBV19 to TRBJ1-5; 7 middle bases align to TRBD1. The DNA reads TGTGCCAGTAGTATTAGGGACAGATCAAATCAGCCCCAGCATTTT. Protein translation: CASSIRDRSNQPQHF.